This T cell receptor (beta chain) is from a study of blood T cell repertoires in COVID-19. About the research overall: Acute-phase and convalescent COVID-19 samples originated in the United States, Italy and Spain.

CDR1 is LGHDT, CDR2 YNNKEL, per germline (reference sequence). This CDR3 contains 16 residues. V gave up 5 bases and J gave up 1 base; unmatched junction bases: 9. In this sample, this clone turned up once. Study processing details: The authors estimated nucleated cell counts from reference gene primer amplification. The repertoire was sequenced with immunoSEQ multiplex PCR; TCRdb's copy has only in-frame clones and lacks some. The V and J calls and clone size come from that table; D and trimming were worked out from the DNA. The table shows a few hundred thousand clones, with about nine tenths occurring only once. During the 2 weeks before they entered the study, exposed participants had met someone with a PCR-confirmed or clinician-diagnosed COVID-19 case.

The sequence derives from a woman in her forties or fifties who had been exposed to COVID-19. The chain is built from TRBV3-1 (or the pseudogene TRBV3-2) and TRBJ2-5; 8 bases map to TRBD2. The sample taken for sequencing was PBMCs or T cells enriched from blood (not recorded which). CDR3 nucleotides: TGTGCCAGCAGCTCGGCGGGGGGCCCTACCCAAGAGACCCAGTACTTC. Amino acids: CASSSAGGPTQETQYF.